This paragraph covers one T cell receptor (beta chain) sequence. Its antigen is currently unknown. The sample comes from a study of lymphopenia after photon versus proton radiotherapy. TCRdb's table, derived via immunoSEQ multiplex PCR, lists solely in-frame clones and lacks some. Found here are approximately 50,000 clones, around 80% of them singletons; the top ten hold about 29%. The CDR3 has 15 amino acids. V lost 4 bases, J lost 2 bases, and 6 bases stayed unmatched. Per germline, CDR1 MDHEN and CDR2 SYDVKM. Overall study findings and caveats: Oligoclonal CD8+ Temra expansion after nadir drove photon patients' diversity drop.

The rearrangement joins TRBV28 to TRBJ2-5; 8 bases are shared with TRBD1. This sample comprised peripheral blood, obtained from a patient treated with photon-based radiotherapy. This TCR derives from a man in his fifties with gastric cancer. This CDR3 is CASSSPGTGQETQYF. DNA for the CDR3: TGTGCCAGCAGTTCACCCGGGACAGGACAAGAGACCCAGTACTTC.